The entry below describes one TCR beta chain. Its antigen remains unknown. This sample stems from a study of cytomegalovirus exposure and HLA in healthy donors. Broader study findings: TCR beta V- and J-gene trimming was later associated with a missense DCLRE1C variant. Most TCR sequences were uncommon, yet certain public TCRs appeared in many donors.

The V gene end was trimmed by 5 bases and the J gene end by 8 bases; junction bases not matched to a gene: 4. CDR1 and CDR2 from the germline V gene are SEHNR and FQNEAQ (reference sequence). This CDR3 contains 12 residues. 60 Vbeta and 13 Jbeta primers were used in PCR. The protocol was immunoSEQ multiplex PCR, while the TCRdb copy is restricted to in-frame clones and leaves out a portion. The repertoire holds 85,000 to 130,000 clones, with about 77% as singletons. Sequencing was carried out using PBMCs. This TCR came from a woman between 45 and 65 years old in good health and CMV-seropositive. The chain is built from TRBV7-9 and TRBJ1-1, with 8 positions matching TRBD1. For the CDR3, the DNA is TGTGCCAGCAGCGTCCGACAGGGGGAAGCTTTCTTT. It encodes CASSVRQGEAFF.